One and the same sample provided the 22 T cell receptor beta chains below, sequenced in a study of blood T cell repertoires in COVID-19. The protocol was immunoSEQ multiplex PCR, while the TCRdb copy is restricted to in-frame clones and leaves out a portion. The sample gives 450,000 or so clones, approximately 90% of which show up once; 0.8% to 0.85% is in the top ten. The material sequenced was peripheral blood. The receptors here all came from a man aged 18 to 35 with COVID-19, enrolled during active disease.

The V and J genes are TRBV30 and TRBJ2-7, with D perhaps matching TRBD1 (6 bases). The CDR3 has 12 residues. Germline V gene lookup returns CDR1 GTSNPN and CDR2 SVGIG (reference sequence). V lost 4 bases and J lost 7, with 14 bases in between. The CDR3 here is CAWMGIGGEQYF. As DNA, the CDR3 is TGTGCCTGGATGGGGATAGGGGGTGAGCAGTACTTC.

The rearrangement links TRBV27 to TRBJ1-1, with D possibly being TRBD1 (5 bases). Trimming shortened V by 2 bases and J by 0 bases, and 10 bases separated the two germline ends. Germline-derived CDR1 and CDR2 are MNHEY and SMNVEV (reference sequence). CDR3 length: 15 residues. CDR3: CASSLGAELNTEAFF. As DNA, the CDR3 is TGTGCCAGCAGTTTAGGGGCGGAATTGAACACTGAAGCTTTCTTT.

The rearrangement links TRBV27 to TRBJ2-5, with unresolved D. Germline loops: CDR1 MNHEY, CDR2 SMNVEV (reference sequence). The CDR3 consists of 12 residues. The V gene lost 5 bases and the J gene lost 2 bases, with 6 bases spanning the gap. In nucleotides, the CDR3 is TGTGCCAGCAGTCACTTGCAAGAGACCCAGTACTTC. Translated: CASSHLQETQYF.

This chain joins TRBV6-5 and TRBJ2-7; perhaps TRBD2 as D (5 bases). V lost 6 bases, J lost 0 bases, and 9 bases lay in between. This CDR3 has 13 residues. Germline V gene sequence: CDR1 MNHEY, CDR2 SVGAGI. The CDR3 reads CASSWESSYEQYF. Here the CDR3 DNA reads TGTGCCAGCAGCTGGGAGAGCTCCTACGAGCAGTACTTC.

The chain carries TRBV7-9 and TRBJ1-3; 7 positions agree with TRBD1. This CDR3 region has 19 residues. J lost 0 bases, V lost 0 bases, and 11 bases had no gene match. Germline V gene lookup returns CDR1 SEHNR and CDR2 FQNEAQ (reference sequence). The CDR3 sequence is CASSLASRDRMTSGNTIYF. DNA of the CDR3: TGTGCCAGCAGCTTAGCGTCAAGGGACAGAATGACCTCTGGAAACACCATATATTTT.

This chain connects TRBV19 to TRBJ2-7; 9 bases fit TRBD1. The germline V gene has CDR1 LNHDA and CDR2 SQIVND (reference sequence). Trimming removed 4 bases from V and 1 base from J; junction bases left unmatched: 5. The CDR3 is 15 amino acids. CDR3 sequence: CASSTPGQGSYEQYF. CDR3 DNA sequence: TGTGCCAGTAGTACTCCGGGACAGGGTTCCTACGAGCAGTACTTC.

CDR3 region: CASSMHTSGVAYNEQFF. In nucleotides, the CDR3 is TGTGCCAGCAGCATGCATACTAGCGGGGTGGCCTACAATGAGCAGTTCTTC. The chain uses TRBV11-2 and TRBJ2-1; 10 bases match TRBD2. This CDR3 is built from 17 residues. Germline assignment: CDR1 SGHAT and CDR2 FQNNGV. V was clipped by 5 bases and J by 2 bases; unmatched bases: 9.

This sequence joins TRBV6-5 and TRBJ1-6; no clear D. CDR1 is MNHEY, CDR2 SVGAGI, per germline. V was trimmed by 7 bases and J by 2 bases, leaving 6 bases between them. CDR3 size: 13 residues. CDR3 residues: CASNMAYNSPLHF. DNA of the CDR3: TGTGCCAGCAACATGGCCTATAATTCACCCCTCCACTTT.

This chain joins TRBV10-1 and TRBJ2-2; TRBD2 agrees at 8 bases. CDR1 and CDR2 (germline): WNHNN, SYGVQD (reference sequence). The CDR3 has 13 residues. V shed 7 bases, J shed 6 bases, and the junction held 4 bases outside the gene matches. CDR3 in DNA: TGCGCCAGCACCCGGGGGGGGGCCGGGGAGCTGTTTTTT. Translation gives CASTRGGAGELFF.

V and J are TRBV10-3 and TRBJ1-2, with D possibly matching TRBD1 (5 bases). V was shortened by 2 bases and J by 1 base, with 14 bases between the two germline ends. This CDR3 spans 16 amino acids. Germline CDR1 reads ENHRY; CDR2 reads SYGVKD. CDR3 protein: CAISEQGGRINYGYTF. The DNA for the CDR3 is TGTGCCATCAGTGAGCAGGGTGGGCGGATTAACTATGGCTACACCTTC.

The CDR3, as DNA: TGTGCTAGTGGTTTGAACAGGGTTTATGAGCAGTTCTTC. Residues: CASGLNRVYEQFF. This chain links TRBV12-5 with TRBJ2-1; a possible D gene is TRBD1 (6 bases). The CDR3 runs to 13 residues. Germline assignment: CDR1 LGHNT and CDR2 FRNRAP. V shed 2 bases and J shed 8 bases, with 10 bases lying between them. Full variable domain (missing parts from reference TRBV12-5 and TRBJ2-1): DARVTQTPRHKVTEMGQEVTMRCQPILGHNTVFWYRQTMMQGLELLAYFRNRAPLDDSGMPKDRFSAEMPDATLATLKIQPSEPRDSAVYFCASGLNRVYEQFFGPGTRLTVL.

J is TRBJ2-3 and V is TRBV7-9; 11 bases match TRBD2. Germline CDR1 SEHNR, CDR2 FQNEAQ (reference sequence). V was pared by 9 bases and J by 10 bases, with 12 bases of the junction left unmatched. There are 14 residues in the CDR3. CDR3 in amino acids: CASTGLADVEAQYF. CDR3 nucleotides: TGTGCCAGTACGGGACTAGCGGACGTCGAGGCGCAGTATTTT.

The rearrangement links TRBV29-1 to TRBJ2-7; TRBD1 aligns across 7 bases. This CDR3 has 13 amino acids. From germline, CDR1 is SQVTM and CDR2 ANQGSEA. Unmatched junction bases numbered 6, after V lost 6 bases and J lost 1 base. The CDR3 coding sequence is TGCAGCGTGGTCCGGGACAGTTCCTACGAGCAGTACTTC. Protein sequence: CSVVRDSSYEQYF.

DNA of the CDR3: TGTGCTAGTGCTATAGCAACTAATGAAAAACTGTTTTTT. Translated, it gives CASAIATNEKLFF. This sequence joins TRBV12-5 and TRBJ1-4; no clear D. Per the germline V gene, CDR1 is LGHNT and CDR2 is FRNRAP. This CDR3 comprises 13 residues. The V end was cut by 7 bases, the J end by 0 bases, with 6 bases between.

The chain carries TRBV7-9 and TRBJ1-4; D not certain. V lost 5 bases to trimming and J lost 3 bases, with 7 bases between them. CDR1 is SEHNR, CDR2 FQNEAQ, per germline (reference sequence). This CDR3 is built from 13 residues. CDR3 protein: CASSRGPNEKLFF. The DNA of the CDR3 is TGTGCCAGCAGCCGAGGGCCTAATGAAAAACTGTTTTTT.

The rearrangement uses TRBV15 and TRBJ2-6, with 9 positions matching TRBD1. Unmatched junction bases numbered 6, after V lost 5 bases and J lost 4 bases. The CDR3 spans 16 residues. Germline V gene data show CDR1 as LNHNV and CDR2 as YYDKDF (reference sequence). CDR3 nucleotide sequence: TGTGCCACCAGCCAACAGGGGGCGCCCGGGGCCAACGTCCTGACTTTC. This sequence encodes CATSQQGAPGANVLTF.

The chain uses TRBV19 and TRBJ2-2, with TRBD1 identical over 9 bases. After removal of 10 bases from V and 2 bases from J, the junction contained 8 bases not matched to a gene. The CDR3 runs to 15 residues. The germline gives CDR1 LNHDA, CDR2 SQIVND (reference sequence). The CDR3 nucleotides read TGTGCCACCTCGGGACAGGGAGCCAACACCGGGGAGCTGTTTTTT. This gives the protein CATSGQGANTGELFF.

The chain links TRBV5-1 to TRBJ1-2, with 12 bases that match TRBD1. Germline loops: CDR1 SGHRS, CDR2 YFSETQ. V lost 4 bases and J lost 5; bases outside the gene matches: 3. There are 14 residues in the CDR3. DNA for the CDR3: TGCGCCAGCAGCCAGGGACAGGGGGCATATGGCTACACCTTC. It yields the protein CASSQGQGAYGYTF.

This chain joins TRBV6-5 and TRBJ2-3; the match to TRBD2 covers 9 bases. Germline V gene lookup returns CDR1 MNHEY and CDR2 SVGAGI. The J segment lost 4 bases and the V segment lost 3 bases, leaving 5 bases of the junction unmatched. This CDR3 comprises 15 residues. The CDR3 DNA sequence: TGTGCCAGCAGTTATTCGGGGACTAGCTCAGATACGCAGTATTTT. Protein sequence: CASSYSGTSSDTQYF.

The chain carries TRBV24-1 and TRBJ2-3; D uncertain. The CDR3 extends over 13 amino acids. V lost 2 bases, J lost 10 bases, and 12 bases lay in between. Germline V gene data show CDR1 as KGHDR and CDR2 as SFDVKD. The CDR3 spells CATSDSTPPAQYF. CDR3 sequence (DNA): TGTGCCACCAGTGATTCCACCCCACCAGCGCAGTATTTT.

This chain uses TRBV14 with TRBJ2-1; D gene unclear. V was clipped by 4 bases and J by 15 bases, with 13 bases between them. The CDR3 consists of 11 residues. CDR1 and CDR2 from the germline V gene are SGHDN and FVKESK. As DNA, the CDR3 is TGTGCCAGCAGCCGAATGATTCACACGTTCTTC. Encoded protein: CASSRMIHTFF.

In DNA form, the CDR3 reads TGTGCCAGCAGCTCATGGGACAGCCAGTCCTACGAGCAGTACTTC. Protein sequence: CASSSWDSQSYEQYF. This chain connects TRBV7-8 to TRBJ2-7; 7 bases are a match to TRBD1. The germline V gene encodes CDR1 SGHVS and CDR2 FQNEAQ. Trimming at V came to 4 bases and at J to 1 base, leaving 7 bases not matched to a gene. This CDR3 is built from 15 residues.